Following are 13 T cell receptor beta chains from one sample sequenced in a study of T cells in Graves' hyperthyroidism and ophthalmopathy (dated by TCRdb to the late 2010s). Library preparation employed multiplex PCR. TCRdb records Illumina HiSeq 2000 as the sequencer. The TCR beta CDR3 regions were amplified from the RNA transcripts. The TCR CDR3 was subjected to a first round of RT-PCR using the HTBI primer set and the Qiagen OneStep RT-PCR kit. TCRdb trimmed public reads at Q25 via fastp, called clones via MiXCR and kept in-frame beta chains. Rows are unified per CDR3 protein, each entry keeping the most common DNA and genes. The sample table records approximately 400,000 distinct CDR3 sequences; roughly 15% of these occur just once. Around 20% of the sample lies in the top ten. The sequencing sample was made of blood. These receptors all come from a woman in her twenties or thirties with Graves' ophthalmopathy.

Ten or more counts support this clonotype. The genes are TRBV28 and TRBJ2-7, with 14 bases fitting TRBD2. After removal of 5 bases from V and 7 bases from J, the junction contained 4 bases not matched to a gene. CDR1 MDHEN and CDR2 SYDVKM come from the germline V gene. This CDR3 has 14 amino acids. The CDR3 bases are TGTGCCAGCAGTGCGGGACTAGCGGGGGTTGAGCAGTACTTC. This encodes CASSAGLAGVEQYF.

This clonotype has at least ten counts. V usage is TRBV28 and J usage is TRBJ1-1; 9 nucleotides agree with TRBD1. Germline V gives CDR1 MDHEN, CDR2 SYDVKM. The J segment lost 6 bases and the V segment lost 5 bases, leaving 16 bases of the junction unmatched. The CDR3 runs to 17 residues. The CDR3 loop reads CASSPRRPGTGIAEAFF. CDR3 in DNA: TGTGCCAGCAGTCCTCGCCGTCCCGGGACAGGGATCGCTGAAGCTTTCTTT.

This clonotype has a handful of counts. This chain joins TRBV18 and TRBJ2-1; D remains unclear. CDR1 is KGHSH and CDR2 is LQKENI in the germline V gene. Trimming removed 3 bases at V and 0 bases at J, with 9 bases between. The CDR3 is made up of 15 amino acids. The CDR3 sequence: CASSPPGFSYNEQFF. Here the CDR3 DNA reads TGTGCCAGCTCACCGCCGGGCTTCTCCTACAATGAGCAGTTCTTC.

V and J are TRBV19 and TRBJ2-2; 7 bases agree with TRBD1. Unmatched junction bases numbered 4, after V lost 5 bases and J lost 4 bases. Germline-derived CDR1 and CDR2 are LNHDA and SQIVND (reference sequence). The length of the CDR3 is 14 residues. CDR3 loop: CASSPTGFTGELFF. The CDR3 DNA reads TGTGCCAGTAGTCCGACAGGGTTCACCGGGGAGCTGTTTTTT.

This clonotype has ten or more counts. This chain uses TRBV7-2 with TRBJ2-1, with D possibly matching TRBD2 (6 bases). The CDR3 is 14 residues long. Germline V gene lookup returns CDR1 SGHTA and CDR2 FQGNSA. V was cut by 8 bases and J by 7 bases, with 18 bases left in between. CDR3 bases: TGTGCCAGCCACGGGACTCCGGTTTTGAATGAGCAGTTCTTC. Its translation is CASHGTPVLNEQFF.

This clonotype was observed at least ten times. The V call is TRBV6-1, the J call TRBJ1-5, with unresolved D. From germline, CDR1 is MNHNS and CDR2 SASEGT. The CDR3 runs 13 residues. The V end was cut by 6 bases, the J end by 1 base, with 7 bases between. The CDR3 spells CASRADSNQPQHF. Here the CDR3 DNA reads TGTGCCAGCAGGGCAGACAGCAATCAGCCCCAGCATTTT.

This clonotype was detected many times. The chain couples TRBV7-2 to TRBJ1-2, with 9 bases fitting TRBD1. J was trimmed by 0 bases and V by 5 bases; bases with no gene match: 4. Per germline, CDR1 SGHTA and CDR2 FQGNSA. This CDR3 has 15 amino acids. The CDR3 loop is CASSLGQGANYGYTF. The DNA of the CDR3 is TGTGCCAGCAGCCTGGGACAGGGAGCTAACTATGGCTACACCTTC. Together with reference TRBV7-2 and TRBJ1-2, the CDR3 gives the full variable domain: GAGVSQSPSNKVTEKGKDVELRCDPISGHTALYWYRQSLGQGLEFLIYFQGNSAPDKSGLPSDRFSAERTGGSVSTLTIQRTQQEDSAVYLCASSLGQGANYGYTFGSGTRLTVV.

This clonotype was detected many times. V and J are TRBV29-1 and TRBJ2-7, with TRBD1 matching 8 bases. V shed 6 bases, J shed 3 bases, and the junction held 10 bases outside the gene matches. In germline, CDR1 is SQVTM, CDR2 ANQGSEA. CDR3 length: 14 residues. DNA of the CDR3: TGCAGCGTGCCACGGACAGGGAATAGCTACGAGCAGTACTTC. This translates into CSVPRTGNSYEQYF.

This clonotype appeared many times. The rearrangement joins TRBV27 to TRBJ2-1; possible D gene TRBD1, 5 bases. Germline loops: CDR1 MNHEY, CDR2 SMNVEV (reference sequence). V was trimmed by 5 bases and J by 6 bases, leaving 14 bases between them. This CDR3 has 14 residues. The CDR3 reads CASSPTLRGNEQFF. The CDR3 nucleotides read TGTGCCAGCAGTCCTACCCTAAGGGGCAATGAGCAGTTCTTC.

This clonotype was picked up a small number of times. The rearrangement joins TRBV6-1 to TRBJ2-3; 7 bases map to TRBD2. This CDR3 contains 15 residues. The germline V gene encodes CDR1 MNHNS and CDR2 SASEGT. With V trimmed by 6 bases and J by 1 base, 7 bases remained unmatched. In DNA form, the CDR3 reads TGTGCCAGCAGGCCCCAAGCGGGGCGCACAGATACGCAGTATTTT. This translates into CASRPQAGRTDTQYF.

This clonotype has at least ten counts. The rearrangement links TRBV12-3 or TRBV12-4 to TRBJ1-1, with D uncertain. This CDR3 contains 12 residues. Trimming took off 1 base at V and 11 bases at J, with 11 bases between the two ends. This CDR3 is CASSLDWQRAFF. Here the CDR3 DNA reads TGTGCCAGCAGTTTAGATTGGCAGCGTGCTTTCTTT.

This clonotype has a count of ten or more. This chain connects TRBV30 to TRBJ2-1; TRBD1 aligns across 10 bases. The CDR3 totals 16 residues. In germline, CDR1 is GTSNPN, CDR2 SVGIG (reference sequence). V dropped 4 bases and J dropped 7; count of bases not matched to a gene: 13. CDR3 sequence (DNA): TGTGCCTGGATCATCCGGGACAGGGGCATCAATAATGAGCAGTTCTTC. It is translated as CAWIIRDRGINNEQFF.

This clonotype has more than one count but fewer than ten. The rearrangement joins TRBV27 to TRBJ1-2; a possible D gene is TRBD1 (5 bases). This CDR3 spans 12 amino acids. The V gene's germline CDR1 is MNHEY and CDR2 SMNVEV (reference sequence). V was clipped by 8 bases and J by 2 bases, with 9 bases between them. The CDR3 bases are TGTGCCAGCTACCGACAGAACTATGGCTACACCTTC. Translating gives CASYRQNYGYTF.